These 20 T cell receptor beta chains came from one sample sequenced in a study of response to subunit inactivated influenza vaccine. A single record per CDR3 protein comes from TCRdb applying MiXCR to the RT-PCR reads. The sample gives more than 450,000 distinct CDR3 sequences, around 8% of which show up once; 10% to 15% is in the top ten. The material sequenced was PBMCs from blood, taken less than 30 months after vaccination. All receptors derive from a man in his fifties or sixties who received an inactivated influenza vaccine.

This clonotype was seen repeatedly, ten times or more. V gene TRBV7-6 combines with J gene TRBJ1-1; D unresolved. The V gene's germline CDR1 is SGHVS and CDR2 FNYEAQ. Trimming shortened V by 5 bases and J by 3 bases, and 10 bases separated the two germline ends. The CDR3 length is 13 residues. CDR3 DNA sequence: TGTGCCAGCAGCCCCCGCGGGGACACTGAAGCTTTCTTT. Its translation: CASSPRGDTEAFF.

V is TRBV7-2 and J is TRBJ2-5; D is ambiguous. This CDR3 has 14 amino acids. Germline values: CDR1 SGHTA, CDR2 FQGNSA. Trimming took off 1 base at V and 3 bases at J, with 9 bases between the two ends. The CDR3 region is CASSLGPGKETQYF. The DNA of the CDR3 is TGTGCCAGCAGCTTAGGGCCGGGTAAAGAGACCCAGTACTTC. Drawing the rest from reference TRBV7-2 and TRBJ2-5, the complete variable domain is GAGVSQSPSNKVTEKGKDVELRCDPISGHTALYWYRQSLGQGLEFLIYFQGNSAPDKSGLPSDRFSAERTGGSVSTLTIQRTQQEDSAVYLCASSLGPGKETQYFGPGTRLLVL.

Ten or more counts support this clonotype. The CDR3 nucleotides read TGCGCCAGCAGCCCCAAGAGTGCAACTAATGAAAAACTGTTTTTT. It translates to CASSPKSATNEKLFF. The chain is built from TRBV4-3 and TRBJ1-4; D gene unclear. V lost 4 bases to trimming and J lost 0 bases, with 9 bases between them. Germline V gene lookup returns CDR1 LGHNA and CDR2 YSLEER. The CDR3 is made up of 15 amino acids.

This clonotype was counted ten times or more. The V gene is TRBV5-1, the J gene TRBJ2-5; TRBD1 matches 8 bases. Germline CDR1 SGHRS, CDR2 YFSETQ. Trimming at V came to 2 bases and at J to 2 bases, leaving 5 bases not matched to a gene. This CDR3 has 15 amino acids. The CDR3 loop reads CASSFQGARQETQYF. In DNA form, the CDR3 reads TGCGCCAGCAGCTTCCAGGGGGCGCGGCAAGAGACCCAGTACTTC.

This clonotype has just a few counts. V and J are TRBV7-8 and TRBJ2-7; 14 bases map to TRBD2. V gave up 0 bases and J gave up 3 bases; unmatched junction bases: 4. Germline V gives CDR1 SGHVS, CDR2 FQNEAQ. CDR3 size: 17 residues. CDR3 in DNA: TGTGCCAGCAGCTTAGCGCTGGGACTAGCGGGAGTCTACGAGCAGTACTTC. Its protein product is CASSLALGLAGVYEQYF.

This clonotype has ten or more counts. The chain is built from TRBV20-1 and TRBJ2-7; 9 positions match TRBD1. CDR1 and CDR2 from the germline V gene are DFQATT and SNEGSKA (reference sequence). V shed 6 bases and J 5 bases; nucleotides not matched to a gene: 5. This CDR3 spans 12 amino acids. The CDR3 bases are TGCAGTGCCATACAGGGGGCGAACGAGCAGTACTTC. Its translation: CSAIQGANEQYF.

This chain connects TRBV21-1 to TRBJ2-3; the D segment call TRBD2 is taken from the table without a DNA check. TRBV21-1 is shown as a pseudogene. This CDR3 contains 21 residues. The CDR3 sequence is CASSKWGRGRTPGLHCDTQYF. In DNA form, the CDR3 reads TGTGCCAGCAGCAAATGGGGCAGGGGACGCACTCCGGGACTACACTGCGATACGCAGTATTTT.

This sequence joins TRBV7-2 and TRBJ2-1; D not certain. Trimming pared 8 bases from V and 2 bases from J, leaving 19 bases between. This CDR3 region has 16 residues. CDR1 and CDR2 from the germline V gene are SGHTA and FQGNSA. The CDR3 is CASSFRPGTPYNEQFF. The CDR3 nucleotides read TGTGCCAGCTCCTTCAGACCAGGCACGCCCTACAATGAGCAGTTCTTC.

This clonotype was seen repeatedly, ten times or more. The chain carries TRBV10-3 and TRBJ2-2; TRBD1 matches 9 bases. J gave up 7 bases and V 4 bases, and 7 bases lay outside the gene matches. This CDR3 contains 15 residues. Germline CDR1 reads ENHRY; CDR2 reads SYGVKD. CDR3 residues: CAISAGQGLNGELFF. DNA for the CDR3: TGTGCCATCAGTGCGGGACAGGGATTGAACGGGGAGCTGTTTTTT.

This clonotype was seen ten or more times. The gene calls are TRBV5-6 and TRBJ2-2; D remains unclear. The CDR3 spans 15 residues. Germline V lookup: CDR1 SGHDT, CDR2 YYEEEE. V gave up 0 bases and J gave up 0 bases, with 6 bases separating them. This chain's CDR3 is CASSLGPTNTGELFF. The CDR3 coding sequence is TGTGCCAGCAGCTTGGGGCCGACGAACACCGGGGAGCTGTTTTTT.

This clonotype was recorded many times. The chain carries TRBV12-3 or TRBV12-4 and TRBJ2-7; 7 bases agree with TRBD1. This CDR3 has 13 residues. With V trimmed by 6 bases and J by 3 bases, 5 bases remained unmatched. This CDR3 reads CASSPTGSYEQYF. In DNA, the CDR3 is TGTGCCAGCAGCCCGACAGGGAGCTACGAGCAGTACTTC.

Only a few counts were recorded for this clonotype. The J gene is TRBJ1-4, the V gene TRBV5-1; 8 nucleotides align to TRBD1. V lost 2 bases to trimming and J lost 4 bases; unmatched junction nucleotides: 13. Germline loops: CDR1 SGHRS, CDR2 YFSETQ. The CDR3 is made up of 18 amino acids. CDR3 in amino acids: CASSFLPIRQGLNEKLFF. CDR3 nucleotides: TGCGCCAGCAGCTTTTTACCGATCCGACAGGGGCTTAATGAAAAACTGTTTTTT.

This clonotype has just a few counts. This chain links TRBV6-1 with TRBJ2-5; unclear D gene. The CDR3 consists of 14 residues. V dropped 6 bases and J dropped 1 base, with 12 bases sitting between them. Germline values: CDR1 MNHNS, CDR2 SASEGT. In DNA, the CDR3 is TGTGCCAGCAGGTTGTCGGCAGGCCAAGAGACCCAGTACTTC. This gives the protein CASRLSAGQETQYF.

V usage is TRBV18 and J usage is TRBJ1-5; D is unclear. CDR1 and CDR2 from the germline V gene are KGHSH and LQKENI. This CDR3 has 15 amino acids. Trimming removed 6 bases at V and 0 bases at J, with 12 bases between. CDR3 region: CASSHSPYSNQPQHF. The DNA of the CDR3 is TGTGCCAGCTCCCACAGCCCTTATAGCAATCAGCCCCAGCATTTT.

This clonotype was recorded many times. As DNA, the CDR3 is TGTGCCATTACGGCAGGTGACATTGGCTACACCTTC. Protein sequence: CAITAGDIGYTF. V and J are TRBV7-8 and TRBJ1-2; no clear D. CDR1 and CDR2 from the germline V gene are SGHVS and FQNEAQ. The ends were cut back, 10 bases at V and 7 bases at J, with 16 bases in the middle. This CDR3 is built from 12 residues.

The rearrangement joins TRBV5-1 to TRBJ1-1; 8 bases match TRBD1. The CDR3 covers 16 residues. CDR1 and CDR2 from the germline V gene are SGHRS and YFSETQ. V gave up 4 bases and J gave up 0 bases; unmatched junction bases: 8. CDR3 nucleotide sequence: TGCGCCAGCAGCCCCGGACAGGGAACCATGAACACTGAAGCTTTCTTT. This encodes CASSPGQGTMNTEAFF.

This sequence joins TRBV15 and TRBJ2-5; the match to TRBD1 covers 7 bases. This CDR3 comprises 16 residues. The V gene end was trimmed by 3 bases and the J gene end by 1 base; junction bases not matched to a gene: 8. The germline V gene encodes CDR1 LNHNV and CDR2 YYDKDF (reference sequence). This CDR3 is CATSSFDRDPQETQYF. The DNA of the CDR3 is TGTGCCACCAGCAGCTTTGACAGGGACCCCCAAGAGACCCAGTACTTC. Full variable domain (rest looked up from reference TRBV15 and TRBJ2-5): DAMVIQNPRYQVTQFGKPVTLSCSQTLNHNVMYWYQQKSSQAPKLLFHYYDKDFNNEADTPDNFQSRRPNTSFCFLDIRSPGLGDTAMYLCATSSFDRDPQETQYFGPGTRLLVL.

V gene TRBV5-8 combines with J gene TRBJ2-1; no reliable D call. The CDR3 covers 15 residues. The V gene's germline CDR1 is SGHTS and CDR2 YDEGEE. Deletions cut 4 bases from V and 4 bases from J, with 15 bases between. This chain's CDR3 is CASSRNTRIYNEQFF. The DNA of the CDR3 is TGTGCCAGCAGCCGGAACACAAGGATTTACAATGAGCAGTTCTTC.

The table lists this clonotype with a few counts. The chain has TRBV4-3 and TRBJ2-5, with D tentatively TRBD1 (5 bases). Trimming took 0 bases from V and 5 from J, leaving 13 bases between them. Germline CDR1 is LGHNA and CDR2 is YSLEER. The CDR3 spans 15 residues. CDR3 sequence reads: CASSQDLKGVETQYF. In DNA form, the CDR3 reads TGCGCCAGCAGCCAAGATCTAAAAGGGGTTGAGACCCAGTACTTC.

This clonotype was found a few times. The rearrangement links TRBV19 to TRBJ1-1, with TRBD1 matching 7 bases. The CDR3 loop spans 13 amino acids. V was pared by 7 bases and J by 5 bases, with 7 bases of the junction left unmatched. The germline gives CDR1 LNHDA, CDR2 SQIVND (reference sequence). CDR3 in DNA: TGTGCCAGTACCAGTCCAGGGGGAACTGAAGCTTTCTTT. Its translation is CASTSPGGTEAFF.